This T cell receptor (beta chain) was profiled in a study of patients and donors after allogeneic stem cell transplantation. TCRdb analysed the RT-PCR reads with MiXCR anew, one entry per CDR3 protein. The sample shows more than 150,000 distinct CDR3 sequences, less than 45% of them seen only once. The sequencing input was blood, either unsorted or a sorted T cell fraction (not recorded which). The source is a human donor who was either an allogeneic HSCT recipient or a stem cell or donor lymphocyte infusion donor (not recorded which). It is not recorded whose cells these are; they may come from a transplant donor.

The CDR3 coding sequence is TGTGCCAGCAGTTACTCTGGGACAGGGCAAGAGACCCAGTACTTC. Its protein product is CASSYSGTGQETQYF. The V call is TRBV6-5, the J call TRBJ2-5; 9 bases agree with TRBD1. V lost 0 bases, J lost 2 bases, and 1 base stayed unmatched. The CDR3 covers 15 residues. Germline V gives CDR1 MNHEY, CDR2 SVGAGI.